A selection of T cell receptor beta chains follows, all from one sample in a study of blood T cell repertoires in COVID-19. Some clones are missing from TCRdb's copy, which holds only in-frame ones; the method was immunoSEQ multiplex PCR. The sample carries hundreds of thousands of clones, about 90% recorded once. Sample: PBMCs or T cells enriched from blood (not recorded which). Receptor source: a young woman who had recovered from COVID-19. CDR3s leave out the opening cysteine and the closing phenylalanine or tryptophan. The order of the fields is V gene, J gene, CDR3 protein.

v_call: TRBV19
j_call: TRBJ1-4
cdr3_aa: ASSDGAVGGEKLF

v_call: TRBV6-4
j_call: TRBJ1-1
cdr3_aa: ASSDGDMTEAF

v_call: TRBV5-1
j_call: TRBJ1-5
cdr3_aa: ASKQGGNQPQH

v_call: TRBV18
j_call: TRBJ1-2
cdr3_aa: ASSPLGTAGEGYT

v_call: TRBV5-1
j_call: TRBJ1-1
cdr3_aa: ASSEAWNTEAF

v_call: TRBV5-1
j_call: TRBJ1-1
cdr3_aa: ASRRGGVTEAF

v_call: TRBV29-1
j_call: TRBJ2-7
cdr3_aa: SVEVAGESYEQY

v_call: TRBV19
j_call: TRBJ2-4
cdr3_aa: ASSNNPSFTENIQY

v_call: TRBV15
j_call: TRBJ1-4
cdr3_aa: ATGRGSANEKLF

v_call: TRBV10-3
j_call: TRBJ2-1
cdr3_aa: AISDLGTANNEQF

v_call: TRBV2
j_call: TRBJ1-5
cdr3_aa: ASSQQGREQPQH

v_call: TRBV7-3
j_call: TRBJ1-6
cdr3_aa: ASSFQGNSPLH

v_call: TRBV5-1
j_call: TRBJ2-2
cdr3_aa: ASSPNRDNWGERNTGELF

v_call: TRBV27
j_call: TRBJ2-2
cdr3_aa: ASSLNQGGAGELF

v_call: TRBV5-1
j_call: TRBJ1-1
cdr3_aa: ASSFPEGTEAF